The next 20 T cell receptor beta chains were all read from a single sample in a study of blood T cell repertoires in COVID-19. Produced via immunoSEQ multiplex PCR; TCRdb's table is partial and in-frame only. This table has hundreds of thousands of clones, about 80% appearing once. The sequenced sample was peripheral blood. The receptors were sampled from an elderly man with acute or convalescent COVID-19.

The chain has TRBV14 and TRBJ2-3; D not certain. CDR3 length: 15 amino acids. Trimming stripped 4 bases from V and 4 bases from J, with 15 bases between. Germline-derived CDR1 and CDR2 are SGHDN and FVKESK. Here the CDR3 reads CASSPLMYGSDTQYF. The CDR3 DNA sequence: TGTGCCAGCAGCCCACTTATGTACGGGTCAGATACGCAGTATTTT.

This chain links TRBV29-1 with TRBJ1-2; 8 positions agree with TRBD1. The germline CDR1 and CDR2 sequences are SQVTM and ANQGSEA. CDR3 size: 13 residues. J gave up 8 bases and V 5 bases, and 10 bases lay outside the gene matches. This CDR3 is CSVRIRTGPGYTF. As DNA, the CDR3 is TGCAGCGTTCGTATCCGGACAGGGCCCGGCTACACCTTC.

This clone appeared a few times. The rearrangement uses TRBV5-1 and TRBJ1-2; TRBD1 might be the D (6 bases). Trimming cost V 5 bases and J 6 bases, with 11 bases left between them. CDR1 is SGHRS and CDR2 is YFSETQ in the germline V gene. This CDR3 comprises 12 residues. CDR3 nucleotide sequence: TGCGCCAGCAGTCCACAGGGAAATGGCTACACCTTC. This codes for CASSPQGNGYTF.

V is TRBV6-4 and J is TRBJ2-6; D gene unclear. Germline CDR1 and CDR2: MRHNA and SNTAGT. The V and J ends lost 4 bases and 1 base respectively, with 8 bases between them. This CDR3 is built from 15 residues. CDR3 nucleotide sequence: TGTGCCAGCAGTGCCCTAGTGTCTGGGGCCAACGTCCTGACTTTC. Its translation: CASSALVSGANVLTF.

The CDR3 loop reads CASSLLGLAGGPGDTQYF. The CDR3 coding sequence is TGCGCCAGCAGCTTGTTAGGACTAGCGGGAGGGCCGGGAGATACGCAGTATTTT. The gene calls are TRBV5-1 and TRBJ2-3; 15 nucleotides agree with TRBD2. The germline CDR1 and CDR2 sequences are SGHRS and YFSETQ. The CDR3 is 18 residues long. V lost 1 base and J lost 5; bases outside the gene matches: 8.

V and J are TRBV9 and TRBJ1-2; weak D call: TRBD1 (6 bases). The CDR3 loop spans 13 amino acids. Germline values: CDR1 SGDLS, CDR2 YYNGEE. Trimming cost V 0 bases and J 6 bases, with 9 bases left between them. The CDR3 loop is CASSVGTAHGYTF. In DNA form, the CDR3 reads TGTGCCAGCAGCGTAGGGACAGCCCATGGCTACACCTTC. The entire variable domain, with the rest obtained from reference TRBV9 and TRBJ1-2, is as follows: DSGVTQTPKHLITATGQRVTLRCSPRSGDLSVYWYQQSLDQGLQFLIQYYNGEERAKGNILERFSAQQFPDLHSELNLSSLELGDSALYFCASSVGTAHGYTFGSGTRLTVV.

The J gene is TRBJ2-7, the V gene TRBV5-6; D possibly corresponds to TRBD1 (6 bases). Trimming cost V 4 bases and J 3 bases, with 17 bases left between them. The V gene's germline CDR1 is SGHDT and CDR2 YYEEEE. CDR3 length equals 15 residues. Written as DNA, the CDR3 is TGTGCCAGCAGCAGAGGGAGTCTCAGGGGCTACGAGCAGTACTTC. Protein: CASSRGSLRGYEQYF.

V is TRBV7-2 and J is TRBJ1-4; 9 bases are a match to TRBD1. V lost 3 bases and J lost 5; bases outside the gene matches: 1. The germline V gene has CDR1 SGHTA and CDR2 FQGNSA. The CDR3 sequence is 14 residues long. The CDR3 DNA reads TGTGCCAGCAGCTTGACAGGGGGGAATGAAAAACTGTTTTTT. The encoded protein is CASSLTGGNEKLFF.

The CDR3 protein is CASIQDRGVTQQYF. The CDR3 DNA reads as TGTGCCAGCATTCAGGACAGGGGGGTTACACAGCAGTACTTC. This rearrangement joins TRBV6-5 to TRBJ2-7; 10 nucleotides align to TRBD1. Germline V lookup: CDR1 MNHEY, CDR2 SVGAGI. This CDR3 has 14 amino acids. V was clipped by 7 bases and J by 8 bases; unmatched bases: 11.

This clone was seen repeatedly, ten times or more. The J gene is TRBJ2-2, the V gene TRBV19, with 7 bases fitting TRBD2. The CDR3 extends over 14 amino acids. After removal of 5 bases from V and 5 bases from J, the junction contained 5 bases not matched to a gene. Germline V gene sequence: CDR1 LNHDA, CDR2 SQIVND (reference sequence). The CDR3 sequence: CASSSLGGTGELFF. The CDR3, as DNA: TGTGCCAGTAGTTCTTTGGGAGGGACCGGGGAGCTGTTTTTT.

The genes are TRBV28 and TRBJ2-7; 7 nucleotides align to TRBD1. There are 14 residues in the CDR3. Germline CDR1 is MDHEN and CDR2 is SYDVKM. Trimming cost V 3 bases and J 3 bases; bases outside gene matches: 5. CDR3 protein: CASSFDHRGYEQYF. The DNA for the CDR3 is TGTGCCAGCAGTTTCGATCACAGGGGCTACGAGCAGTACTTC.

CDR3: CAISVSGGAVNEQFF. CDR3 bases: TGTGCCATCAGTGTTAGCGGGGGGGCCGTCAATGAGCAGTTCTTC. The chain has TRBV10-3 and TRBJ2-1; 11 bases match TRBD2. Per the germline V gene, CDR1 is ENHRY and CDR2 is SYGVKD. Trimming at V came to 4 bases and at J to 6 bases, leaving 5 bases not matched to a gene. This CDR3 comprises 15 residues.

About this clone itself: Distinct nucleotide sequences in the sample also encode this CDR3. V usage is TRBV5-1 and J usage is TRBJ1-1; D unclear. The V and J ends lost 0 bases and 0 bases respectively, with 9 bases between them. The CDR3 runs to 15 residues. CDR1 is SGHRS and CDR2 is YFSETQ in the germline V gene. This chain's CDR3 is CASSLAPGMNTEAFF. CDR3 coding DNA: TGCGCCAGCAGCTTGGCCCCGGGGATGAACACTGAAGCTTTCTTT.

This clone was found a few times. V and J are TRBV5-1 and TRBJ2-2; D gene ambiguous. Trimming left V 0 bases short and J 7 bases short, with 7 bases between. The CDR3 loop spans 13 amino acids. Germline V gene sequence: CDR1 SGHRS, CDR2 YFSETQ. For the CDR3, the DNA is TGCGCCAGCAGCTTGGAGCAGGACGGGGAGCTGTTTTTT. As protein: CASSLEQDGELFF.

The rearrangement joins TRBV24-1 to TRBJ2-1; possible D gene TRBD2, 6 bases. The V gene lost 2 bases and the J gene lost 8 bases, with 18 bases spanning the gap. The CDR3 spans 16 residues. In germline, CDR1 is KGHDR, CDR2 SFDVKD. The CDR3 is CATSDSGAPSGDEQFF. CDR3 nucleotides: TGTGCCACCAGTGATTCAGGCGCTCCCTCGGGGGATGAGCAGTTCTTC.

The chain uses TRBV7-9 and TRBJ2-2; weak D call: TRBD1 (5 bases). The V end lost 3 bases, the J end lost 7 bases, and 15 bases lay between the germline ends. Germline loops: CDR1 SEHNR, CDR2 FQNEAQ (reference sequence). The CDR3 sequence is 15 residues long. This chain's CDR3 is CASSLTREWGGELFF. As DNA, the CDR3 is TGTGCCAGCAGCTTGACCAGGGAATGGGGCGGGGAGCTGTTTTTT.

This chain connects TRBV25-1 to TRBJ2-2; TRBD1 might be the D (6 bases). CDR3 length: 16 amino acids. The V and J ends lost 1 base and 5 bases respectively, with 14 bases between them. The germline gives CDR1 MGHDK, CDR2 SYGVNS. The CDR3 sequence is CASSESGTRRTGELFF. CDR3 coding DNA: TGTGCCAGCAGTGAATCAGGGACACGACGGACCGGGGAGCTGTTTTTT.

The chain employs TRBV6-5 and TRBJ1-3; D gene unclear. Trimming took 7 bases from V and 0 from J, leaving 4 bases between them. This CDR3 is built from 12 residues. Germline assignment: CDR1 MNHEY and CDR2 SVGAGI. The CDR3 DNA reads TGTGCCAGCAAGCGCTCTGGAAACACCATATATTTT. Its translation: CASKRSGNTIYF.

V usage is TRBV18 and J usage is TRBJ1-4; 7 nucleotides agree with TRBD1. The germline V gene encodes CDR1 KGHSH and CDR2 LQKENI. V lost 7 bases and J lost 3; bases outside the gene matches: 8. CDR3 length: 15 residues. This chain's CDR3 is CASCLSTGANEKLFF. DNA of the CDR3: TGTGCCAGCTGCCTGTCAACAGGGGCTAATGAAAAACTGTTTTTT.

CDR3: CASSLGAPDTQYF. CDR3 sequence (DNA): TGTGCCAGCAGTTTAGGAGCCCCAGATACGCAGTATTTT. V and J are TRBV12-3 or TRBV12-4 and TRBJ2-3; D unresolved. The CDR3 has 13 residues. Trimming pared 1 base from V and 4 bases from J, leaving 6 bases between.